The 32 T cell receptor beta chains below all came from one sample that was sequenced in a study of blood T cell repertoires in COVID-19. Only in-frame clones appear in the TCRdb table, and some are missing; sequencing was by immunoSEQ multiplex PCR. The data contain about 140,000 clones, more than 65% of them singletons. Sequencing was done on a sample of peripheral blood. These receptors were collected from a human donor in a cohort sampled during active COVID-19.

This rearrangement joins TRBV19 to TRBJ2-4, with a possible D match to TRBD1 (5 bases). Looked up from germline, CDR1 is LNHDA and CDR2 is SQIVND (reference sequence). Deletions cut 4 bases from V and 0 bases from J, with 13 bases between. CDR3 length: 16 residues. CDR3 bases: TGTGCCAGTAGTACCTACGACAGACTAGCCAAAAACATTCAGTACTTC. Amino acids: CASSTYDRLAKNIQYF.

There are a few counts of this clone. The chain recombines TRBV5-1 with TRBJ2-2; D unclear. The V end lost 3 bases, the J end lost 1 base, and 7 bases lay between the germline ends. CDR1 is SGHRS and CDR2 is YFSETQ in the germline V gene. The CDR3 covers 14 residues. CDR3 region: CASSWPQNTGELFF. The CDR3 DNA reads as TGCGCCAGCAGCTGGCCACAGAACACCGGGGAGCTGTTTTTT.

The rearrangement uses TRBV9 and TRBJ1-2, with 9 bases lining up with TRBD1. This CDR3 has 15 residues. Germline CDR1 is SGDLS and CDR2 is YYNGEE. V dropped 4 bases and J dropped 4; count of bases not matched to a gene: 8. This CDR3 reads CASSPRQGVGYGYTF. Written as DNA, the CDR3 is TGTGCCAGCAGCCCCCGACAGGGGGTCGGCTATGGCTACACCTTC.

The V call is TRBV6-6, the J call TRBJ1-6; the match to TRBD1 covers 7 bases. CDR1 and CDR2 (germline): MNHNY, SVGAGI (reference sequence). The CDR3 is 16 residues long. Losses at the gene ends were 0 bases for V and 8 bases for J; bases not matched to a gene: 7. Written as DNA, the CDR3 is TGTGCCAGCAGTTACTCTGCCGACAGGGTCCATTCACCCCTCCACTTT. Translating gives CASSYSADRVHSPLHF.

The chain is built from TRBV18 and TRBJ2-2; TRBD1 matches 11 bases. The V and J ends lost 3 bases and 3 bases, in that order; junction bases with no gene match: 3. The CDR3 totals 16 residues. Germline-derived CDR1 and CDR2 are KGHSH and LQKENI. The DNA for the CDR3 is TGTGCCAGCTCACCCTGGACAGGGGGCGACACCGGGGAGCTGTTTTTT. It yields the protein CASSPWTGGDTGELFF. The full variable domain, in which reference TRBV18 and TRBJ2-2 provide the parts outside the CDR3, is NAGVMQNPRHLVRRRGQEARLRCSPMKGHSHVYWYRQLPEEGLKFMVYLQKENIIDESGMPKERFSAEFPKEGPSILRIQQVVRGDSAAYFCASSPWTGGDTGELFFGEGSRLTVL.

CDR3: CASSSRWDRGGSPLHF. The CDR3 DNA reads TGTGCCAGCAGCTCGCGGTGGGACAGAGGGGGATCACCCCTCCACTTT. The rearrangement joins TRBV7-9 to TRBJ1-6, with 7 bases lining up with TRBD1. Per germline, CDR1 SEHNR and CDR2 FQNEAQ (reference sequence). J was trimmed by 10 bases and V by 4 bases; bases with no gene match: 13. This CDR3 region has 16 residues.

The chain carries TRBV5-1 and TRBJ2-7; possible D gene TRBD1, 5 bases. Deletions cut 0 bases from V and 5 bases from J, with 12 bases between. The CDR3 is 14 residues long. Germline CDR1 is SGHRS and CDR2 is YFSETQ. The CDR3 spells CASSLAAGMNEQYF. DNA of the CDR3: TGCGCCAGCAGCTTGGCCGCAGGGATGAACGAGCAGTACTTC.

The genes are TRBV7-2 and TRBJ2-5; tentative D call: TRBD2 (5 bases). The CDR3 loop spans 13 amino acids. Germline V gene sequence: CDR1 SGHTA, CDR2 FQGNSA. The V and J ends lost 0 bases and 5 bases respectively, with 7 bases between them. The CDR3 is CASSLALAETQYF. CDR3 in DNA: TGTGCCAGCAGCTTAGCTTTAGCGGAGACCCAGTACTTC.

This clone was counted only a few times. The chain is built from TRBV27 and TRBJ1-2; 7 bases fit TRBD1. The CDR3 is 16 amino acids. The V gene's germline CDR1 is MNHEY and CDR2 SMNVEV (reference sequence). Trimming cost V 5 bases and J 7 bases; bases outside gene matches: 16. The CDR3 DNA reads TGTGCCAGCAGTCTCAACAACAGGGGCGGAGGATCTGGCTACACCTTC. Protein sequence: CASSLNNRGGGSGYTF.

The CDR3 region is CASSVEQQGYEQYF. CDR3 DNA sequence: TGTGCCAGCAGCGTAGAACAACAGGGGTACGAGCAGTACTTC. The V and J genes are TRBV9 and TRBJ2-7, with 7 bases matching TRBD1. From germline, CDR1 is SGDLS and CDR2 YYNGEE. V gave up 0 bases and J gave up 4 bases; unmatched junction bases: 4. CDR3 length equals 14 residues.

CDR3 nucleotide sequence: TGTGCCAGCAGTAATAAGTCCGGGACCTACGAGCAGTACTTC. Its protein is CASSNKSGTYEQYF. The chain joins TRBV6-2 or TRBV6-3 to TRBJ2-7; tentative D call: TRBD2 (5 bases). Per the germline V gene, CDR1 is MNHEY and CDR2 is SVGEGT. Deletions cut 5 bases from V and 2 bases from J, with 13 bases between. This CDR3 has 14 amino acids.

This clone turned up a few times. The chain couples TRBV19 to TRBJ2-3, with D tentatively TRBD2 (6 bases). Germline V CDR1 and CDR2: LNHDA, SQIVND (reference sequence). The CDR3 contains 16 residues. The ends were cut back, 5 bases at V and 2 bases at J, with 17 bases in the middle. The CDR3 DNA reads TGTGCCAGTAGTGCGCCAAGACTAGAACCCACAGATACGCAGTATTTT. Translation gives CASSAPRLEPTDTQYF.

CDR3 bases: TGTGCCAGCAGGGGGACAAGAGGCTACACCTTC. Its protein product is CASRGTRGYTF. The chain has TRBV6-5 and TRBJ1-2; D may be TRBD1 (6 bases). Per germline, CDR1 MNHEY and CDR2 SVGAGI. The CDR3 runs to 11 residues. V was shortened by 6 bases and J by 8 bases, with 10 bases between the two germline ends.

The chain carries TRBV5-1 and TRBJ2-7, with TRBD1 identical over 7 bases. Germline-derived CDR1 and CDR2 are SGHRS and YFSETQ. V trimming: 4 bases; J trimming: 7 bases; junction bases outside the gene matches: 8. CDR3 length: 13 residues. DNA for the CDR3: TGCGCCAGCAGCGTTACAGGGGCTACTGAGCAGTACTTC. It is translated as CASSVTGATEQYF.

In its sample, this clone was seen once. V is TRBV5-1 and J is TRBJ1-4; the D gene is possibly TRBD1 (5 bases). CDR3 length: 13 residues. Trimming took 2 bases from V and 8 from J, leaving 10 bases between them. Germline values: CDR1 SGHRS, CDR2 YFSETQ. In DNA, the CDR3 is TGCGCCAGCAGCTTCGGACCAGGGGAAAAACTGTTTTTT. Translating gives CASSFGPGEKLFF.

The J gene is TRBJ1-4, the V gene TRBV28, with 8 bases that match TRBD1. Germline CDR1 MDHEN, CDR2 SYDVKM. This CDR3 region has 15 residues. The V gene end was trimmed by 2 bases and the J gene end by 7 bases; junction bases not matched to a gene: 6. The CDR3: CASSLPGGLGEKLFF. CDR3 sequence (DNA): TGTGCCAGCAGTTTACCAGGGGGCCTAGGTGAAAAACTGTTTTTT. Combining the CDR3 with reference TRBV28 and TRBJ1-4 gives the whole variable domain DVKVTQSSRYLVKRTGEKVFLECVQDMDHENMFWYRQDPGLGLRLIYFSYDVKMKEKGDIPEGYSVSREKKERFSLILESASTNQTSMYLCASSLPGGLGEKLFFGSGTQLSVL.

The chain carries TRBV5-4 and TRBJ2-7, with 11 bases lining up with TRBD1. Germline V gene sequence: CDR1 SGHNT, CDR2 YYREEE (reference sequence). V was pared by 4 bases and J by 3 bases, with 3 bases of the junction left unmatched. This CDR3 spans 14 amino acids. The CDR3 protein is CASSLGTGGYEQYF. For the CDR3, the DNA is TGTGCCAGCAGCCTCGGGACAGGGGGCTACGAGCAGTACTTC.

This chain uses TRBV15 with TRBJ2-5; the match to TRBD1 covers 8 bases. V gave up 2 bases and J gave up 5 bases; unmatched junction bases: 4. Germline lookup yields CDR1 LNHNV and CDR2 YYDKDF (reference sequence). The CDR3 runs 14 residues. The CDR3, as DNA: TGTGCCACCAGCAGACCTGGGGACAGGGAGACCCAGTACTTC. Its translation is CATSRPGDRETQYF.

Written as DNA, the CDR3 is TGTGCCAGCAGCTTGGAGACAGGCACCAGGGGATACAATGAGCAGTTCTTC. As protein: CASSLETGTRGYNEQFF. This chain connects TRBV5-8 to TRBJ2-1; D possibly corresponds to TRBD1 (6 bases). The V gene lost 0 bases and the J gene lost 4 bases, with 17 bases spanning the gap. From germline, CDR1 is SGHTS and CDR2 YDEGEE. The CDR3 spans 17 residues.

The chain carries TRBV9 and TRBJ2-1; tentatively, D is TRBD2 (6 bases). CDR3 length equals 16 residues. Germline V gene lookup returns CDR1 SGDLS and CDR2 YYNGEE. Trimming took 1 base from V and 6 from J, leaving 17 bases between them. The CDR3 here is CASSVMGGGPSNEQFF. The DNA of the CDR3 is TGTGCCAGCAGCGTAATGGGGGGTGGGCCTAGCAATGAGCAGTTCTTC. Variable domain in full (rest from reference TRBV9 and TRBJ2-1): DSGVTQTPKHLITATGQRVTLRCSPRSGDLSVYWYQQSLDQGLQFLIQYYNGEERAKGNILERFSAQQFPDLHSELNLSSLELGDSALYFCASSVMGGGPSNEQFFGPGTRLTVL.

The chain has TRBV15 and TRBJ1-1; unclear D gene. Germline V lookup: CDR1 LNHNV, CDR2 YYDKDF (reference sequence). Trimming took off 3 bases at V and 6 bases at J, with 14 bases between the two ends. The CDR3 consists of 14 residues. As DNA, the CDR3 is TGTGCCACCAGCAGCCAAACGCAGTCAGCTGAAGCTTTCTTT. It translates to CATSSQTQSAEAFF.

The gene calls are TRBV27 and TRBJ2-2, with TRBD1 matching 11 bases. V shed 6 bases, J shed 3 bases, and the junction held 12 bases outside the gene matches. In germline, CDR1 is MNHEY, CDR2 SMNVEV (reference sequence). CDR3 size: 18 residues. The DNA for the CDR3 is TGTGCCAGCAGACTACGGATACCGGGACAGGGGGACACCGGGGAGCTGTTTTTT. Residues: CASRLRIPGQGDTGELFF.

The sample holds one count of this clone. The DNA for the CDR3 is TGCGCCAGCACCCCGAACTCACTCCCCACAGATACGCAGTATTTT. Translation: CASTPNSLPTDTQYF. The chain joins TRBV5-1 to TRBJ2-3; D uncertain. V was clipped by 6 bases and J by 2 bases, with 16 bases between them. The CDR3 totals 15 residues. CDR1 is SGHRS and CDR2 is YFSETQ in the germline V gene. Looking up the rest from reference TRBV5-1 and TRBJ2-3 gives the full variable domain: KAGVTQTPRYLIKTRGQQVTLSCSPISGHRSVSWYQQTPGQGLQFLFEYFSETQRNKGNFPGRFSGRQFSNSRSEMNVSTLELGDSALYLCASTPNSLPTDTQYFGPGTRLTVL.

In this sample, this clone turned up once. The rearrangement uses TRBV15 and TRBJ2-5; 7 bases are shared with TRBD2. CDR3 length: 13 residues. Looked up from germline, CDR1 is LNHNV and CDR2 is YYDKDF (reference sequence). Trimming removed 6 bases from V and 3 bases from J; junction bases left unmatched: 4. The CDR3 loop reads CATSGGGKETQYF. In nucleotides, the CDR3 is TGTGCCACCAGTGGGGGAGGGAAAGAGACCCAGTACTTC.

The chain uses TRBV28 and TRBJ1-3; the D gene is possibly TRBD1 (6 bases). CDR3 length equals 17 residues. Germline values: CDR1 MDHEN, CDR2 SYDVKM. V was pared by 5 bases and J by 2 bases, with 19 bases between. The CDR3 spells CASSMLQGIDPGNTIYF. The CDR3, as DNA: TGTGCCAGCAGTATGTTACAGGGTATAGATCCTGGAAACACCATATATTTT.

This sequence joins TRBV5-5 and TRBJ1-5; maybe TRBD1 (5 bases). The germline V and J ends were trimmed by 2 bases and 2 bases, with 11 bases remaining between them. The CDR3 extends over 15 amino acids. Germline CDR1 and CDR2: SGHKS and YYEKEE (reference sequence). CDR3 nucleotide sequence: TGTGCCAGCAGCTTTCAGGGTCCGGGCAATCAGCCCCAGCATTTT. Translating it yields CASSFQGPGNQPQHF. Full variable domain (missing parts from reference TRBV5-5 and TRBJ1-5): DAGVTQSPTHLIKTRGQQVTLRCSPISGHKSVSWYQQVLGQGPQFIFQYYEKEERGRGNFPDRFSARQFPNYSSELNVNALLLGDSALYLCASSFQGPGNQPQHFGDGTRLSIL.

The chain joins TRBV27 to TRBJ2-3, with 9 bases lining up with TRBD1. Per germline, CDR1 MNHEY and CDR2 SMNVEV (reference sequence). The CDR3 length is 13 residues. The V segment lost 4 bases and the J segment 9 bases; nucleotides outside the gene matches: 5. The CDR3 bases are TGTGCCAGCAGTTCTCGACAGGGGGGGACGCAGTATTTT. The encoded protein is CASSSRQGGTQYF.

The chain employs TRBV5-1 and TRBJ2-1; possible D gene TRBD1, 7 bases. The germline V and J ends were trimmed by 0 bases and 5 bases, with 9 bases remaining between them. The CDR3 covers 14 residues. From germline, CDR1 is SGHRS and CDR2 YFSETQ. The chain's CDR3 is CASSLARGDNEQFF. In DNA form, the CDR3 reads TGCGCCAGCAGCTTGGCCAGGGGGGACAATGAGCAGTTCTTC.

The CDR3 sequence is CASSLIGGASGTQYF. The DNA of the CDR3 is TGCGCCAGCAGCTTGATCGGGGGGGCCTCGGGGACCCAGTACTTC. V usage is TRBV5-1 and J usage is TRBJ2-5, with 8 bases identical to TRBD2. The CDR3 covers 15 residues. Germline lookup yields CDR1 SGHRS and CDR2 YFSETQ. V lost 1 base and J lost 7; bases outside the gene matches: 9.

CDR3 sequence reads: CARTTGSMGYGYTF. CDR3 DNA sequence: TGTGCCAGAACGACAGGGTCGATGGGCTATGGCTACACCTTC. The chain employs TRBV6-4 and TRBJ1-2; 7 nucleotides agree with TRBD1. Germline CDR1 reads MRHNA; CDR2 reads SNTAGT. V was pared by 9 bases and J by 4 bases, with 11 bases of the junction left unmatched. The CDR3 extends over 14 amino acids.

The chain recombines TRBV18 with TRBJ1-4; D gene unclear. The germline V gene has CDR1 KGHSH and CDR2 LQKENI. This CDR3 comprises 15 residues. V lost 2 bases, J lost 0 bases, and 7 bases lay in between. CDR3 nucleotide sequence: TGTGCCAGCTCACCATTGGCAGCAACTAATGAAAAACTGTTTTTT. Protein: CASSPLAATNEKLFF.

In this sample, this clone turned up once. The rearrangement links TRBV14 to TRBJ1-5, with a tentative D call TRBD1 (6 bases). This CDR3 region has 16 residues. Trimming cost V 1 base and J 2 bases, with 12 bases left between them. CDR1 is SGHDN and CDR2 is FVKESK in the germline V gene. CDR3 sequence (DNA): TGTGCCAGCAGCCAAGCCCACAGGGATGGCAATCAGCCCCAGCATTTT. Translating it yields CASSQAHRDGNQPQHF.